The 29 T cell receptor beta chains in this list originate from one sample, sequenced in a study of long-term antiretroviral therapy in people with HIV. Assay version v3.0 of immunoSEQ was used, and it was run at survey level. The assay was immunoSEQ multiplex PCR, and TCRdb's table has in-frame clones only and misses some. The sample lists 30,000 to 35,000 clones, 65% to 75% occurring once. Sequenced here: unsorted PBMCs, sampled 3 years after starting antiretroviral therapy. The receptor source for this set is a man aged 50 to 60 with HIV.

This clone was found a few times. The chain combines TRBV7-2 with TRBJ2-2; D remains unclear. The CDR3 is made up of 14 amino acids. V was cut by 2 bases and J by 4 bases, with 8 bases left in between. The germline V gene encodes CDR1 SGHTA and CDR2 FQGNSA. CDR3 protein: CASSLHSATGELFF. In nucleotides, the CDR3 is TGTGCCAGCAGCTTACATAGTGCCACCGGGGAGCTGTTTTTT. Using reference TRBV7-2 and TRBJ2-2 for the parts outside the CDR3, the full variable domain is GAGVSQSPSNKVTEKGKDVELRCDPISGHTALYWYRQSLGQGLEFLIYFQGNSAPDKSGLPSDRFSAERTGGSVSTLTIQRTQQEDSAVYLCASSLHSATGELFFGEGSRLTVL.

The chain has TRBV9 and TRBJ2-7; weak D call: TRBD1 (6 bases). Trimming took off 0 bases at V and 4 bases at J, with 14 bases between the two ends. The germline CDR1 and CDR2 sequences are SGDLS and YYNGEE. The CDR3 length is 15 residues. CDR3 residues: CASSVVDRPSYEQYF. CDR3 bases: TGTGCCAGCAGCGTAGTCGACAGGCCCTCTTACGAGCAGTACTTC.

V usage is TRBV5-5 and J usage is TRBJ1-2; TRBD1 matches at 7 bases. The CDR3 is 15 amino acids. CDR1 SGHKS and CDR2 YYEKEE come from the germline V gene (reference sequence). The V and J ends lost 0 bases and 4 bases, in that order; junction bases with no gene match: 6. This CDR3 is CASSLALGDSYGYTF. In DNA, the CDR3 is TGTGCCAGCAGCTTGGCCTTGGGGGACAGCTATGGCTACACCTTC.

This chain links TRBV28 with TRBJ1-2; tentatively, D is TRBD1 (5 bases). CDR3 length: 14 residues. CDR1 and CDR2 (germline): MDHEN, SYDVKM. Trimming took off 6 bases at V and 4 bases at J, with 15 bases between the two ends. CDR3 DNA: TGTGCCAGCAGCCTTACACAGGTATTCTATGGCTACACCTTC. It encodes CASSLTQVFYGYTF.

This clone was detected a few times. The chain has TRBV7-8 and TRBJ1-6, with TRBD1 identical over 7 bases. CDR1 SGHVS and CDR2 FQNEAQ come from the germline V gene. This CDR3 spans 13 amino acids. Losses at the gene ends were 7 bases for V and 7 bases for J; bases not matched to a gene: 4. CDR3 in DNA: TGTGCCAGCACCGGGACAGTGAATTCACCCCTCCACTTT. Its protein is CASTGTVNSPLHF.

The chain is built from TRBV5-5 and TRBJ2-7; D is tentatively TRBD1 or TRBD2 (5 bases each). Per germline, CDR1 SGHKS and CDR2 YYEKEE (reference sequence). Trimming stripped 4 bases from V and 2 bases from J, with 16 bases between. This CDR3 has 15 amino acids. CDR3 sequence reads: CASSTETGAPYEQYF. The CDR3 DNA reads TGTGCCAGCAGCACGGAGACCGGGGCCCCCTACGAGCAGTACTTC. Complete variable domain (other parts from reference TRBV5-5 and TRBJ2-7): DAGVTQSPTHLIKTRGQQVTLRCSPISGHKSVSWYQQVLGQGPQFIFQYYEKEERGRGNFPDRFSARQFPNYSSELNVNALLLGDSALYLCASSTETGAPYEQYFGPGTRLTVT.

The rearrangement joins TRBV11-1 to TRBJ2-1, with 8 bases fitting TRBD2. This CDR3 is built from 19 residues. The V and J ends lost 1 base and 5 bases, in that order; junction bases with no gene match: 16. Germline CDR1 SGHAT, CDR2 FQDESV (reference sequence). CDR3 nucleotides: TGTGCCAGCAGCTTAGAGTTGGCTAGCGGGCGCCTTGGGGACAATGAGCAGTTCTTC. Translation: CASSLELASGRLGDNEQFF.

This clone was detected only a few times. The chain uses TRBV9 and TRBJ1-3; D unclear. Trimming stripped 0 bases from V and 0 bases from J, with 4 bases between. CDR1 is SGDLS and CDR2 is YYNGEE in the germline V gene. The CDR3 covers 14 residues. CDR3 region: CASSVDYSGNTIYF. The CDR3 coding sequence is TGTGCCAGCAGCGTAGATTACTCTGGAAACACCATATATTTT. Combining the CDR3 with reference TRBV9 and TRBJ1-3 gives the whole variable domain DSGVTQTPKHLITATGQRVTLRCSPRSGDLSVYWYQQSLDQGLQFLIQYYNGEERAKGNILERFSAQQFPDLHSELNLSSLELGDSALYFCASSVDYSGNTIYFGEGSWLTVV.

The V and J genes are TRBV9 and TRBJ2-6, with 7 positions matching TRBD1. The CDR3 loop spans 16 amino acids. CDR1 is SGDLS, CDR2 YYNGEE, per germline. After removal of 1 base from V and 4 bases from J, the junction contained 5 bases not matched to a gene. The CDR3, as DNA: TGTGCCAGCAGCGTAACACAGGGGAGCGGGGCCAACGTCCTGACTTTC. It codes for CASSVTQGSGANVLTF.

CDR3 coding DNA: TGTGCCAGCACAGGGTTGGGGGCCAACGTCCTGACTTTC. This gives the protein CASTGLGANVLTF. V and J are TRBV11-3 and TRBJ2-6; a weak D match, TRBD1 (5 bases). CDR3 size: 13 residues. Germline V gene data show CDR1 as SGHNT and CDR2 as YENEEA. V was clipped by 7 bases and J by 4 bases, with 8 bases between them.

This rearrangement joins TRBV21-1 to TRBJ1-2; TRBD1 is taken as the D call from the table, unchecked against the DNA. TRBV21-1 is a listed pseudogene. This CDR3 region has 15 residues. The CDR3: CASSLRAGQGGGYTF. CDR3 DNA: TGTGCCAGCAGCCTGCGTGCGGGACAGGGAGGTGGCTACACCTTC.

The chain couples TRBV4-1 to TRBJ1-5; TRBD1 aligns across 7 bases. Trimming removed 3 bases from V and 6 bases from J; junction bases left unmatched: 8. Germline CDR1 MGHRA, CDR2 YSYEKL. The CDR3 totals 15 residues. The CDR3 is CASSQSTGVGQPQHF. The CDR3 bases are TGCGCCAGCAGCCAGAGTACAGGGGTAGGTCAGCCCCAGCATTTT.

The rearrangement joins TRBV4-1 to TRBJ1-1; D is undetermined. The V gene's germline CDR1 is MGHRA and CDR2 YSYEKL. The germline V and J ends were trimmed by 1 base and 1 base, with 7 bases remaining between them. CDR3 length: 14 residues. The CDR3 region is CASSQVSPNTEAFF. The CDR3 region has the DNA TGCGCCAGCAGCCAAGTATCACCGAACACTGAAGCTTTCTTT.

This sequence joins TRBV29-1 and TRBJ2-7, with 11 bases fitting TRBD2. V lost 3 bases and J lost 6; bases outside the gene matches: 13. CDR3 size: 16 residues. The germline gives CDR1 SQVTM, CDR2 ANQGSEA. This chain's CDR3 is CSVDTSGSRRSGEQYF. The DNA for the CDR3 is TGCAGCGTTGATACTAGCGGGAGTCGGCGATCTGGCGAGCAGTACTTC.

The chain is built from TRBV23-1 and TRBJ1-4, with D unresolved. TRBV23-1 is an ORF, with its function uncertain. Trimming stripped 0 bases from V and 8 bases from J, with 16 bases between. This CDR3 contains 16 residues. The CDR3 DNA sequence: TGCGCCAGCAGTCAATCAAGGGCACCAGCACAAGAAAAACTGTTTTTT. Translating it yields CASSQSRAPAQEKLFF.

This clone showed up just a few times. The V call is TRBV19, the J call TRBJ1-2; D remains ambiguous. Trimming cost V 5 bases and J 4 bases, with 11 bases left between them. The germline V gene has CDR1 LNHDA and CDR2 SQIVND (reference sequence). The CDR3 is 13 amino acids. The DNA for the CDR3 is TGTGCCAGTAGTGGCGGTTATATCTATGGCTACACCTTC. Protein product: CASSGGYIYGYTF.

The rearrangement joins TRBV7-2 to TRBJ2-7; 8 bases agree with TRBD2. The J segment lost 2 bases and the V segment lost 1 base, leaving 4 bases of the junction unmatched. Germline assignment: CDR1 SGHTA and CDR2 FQGNSA. There are 15 residues in the CDR3. CDR3 region: CASSLESGRAYEQYF. The CDR3 DNA reads as TGTGCCAGCAGCTTAGAGAGCGGGAGAGCCTACGAGCAGTACTTC.

The V gene is TRBV5-1, the J gene TRBJ2-5, with D uncertain. The ends were cut back, 5 bases at V and 3 bases at J, with 14 bases in the middle. The CDR3 is made up of 14 amino acids. Per germline, CDR1 SGHRS and CDR2 YFSETQ. The CDR3 reads CASSPTGPEETQYF. CDR3 sequence (DNA): TGCGCCAGCAGTCCGACCGGGCCCGAAGAGACCCAGTACTTC.

The chain combines TRBV5-4 with TRBJ2-5; TRBD1 matches at 9 bases. Germline assignment: CDR1 SGHNT and CDR2 YYREEE (reference sequence). This CDR3 is built from 16 residues. V dropped 3 bases and J dropped 5; count of bases not matched to a gene: 11. The CDR3 is CASSSGRDRVWETQYF. CDR3 sequence (DNA): TGTGCCAGCAGCTCTGGCCGGGACAGGGTTTGGGAGACCCAGTACTTC.

V is TRBV27 and J is TRBJ2-7; D is possibly TRBD1 (5 bases). Trimming stripped 6 bases from V and 1 base from J, with 10 bases between. Looked up from germline, CDR1 is MNHEY and CDR2 is SMNVEV (reference sequence). CDR3 length: 13 residues. CDR3 sequence (DNA): TGTGCCAGCAGCACGACAGTTTCCTACGAGCAGTACTTC. It translates to CASSTTVSYEQYF.

This clone has just a few counts. The CDR3, as DNA: TGTGCCAGCAGCTCGGGACAGGGGTTCTATAATTCACCCCTCCACTTT. Encoded protein: CASSSGQGFYNSPLHF. The chain combines TRBV7-9 with TRBJ1-6; TRBD1 agrees at 10 bases. J lost 3 bases, V lost 4 bases, and 3 bases had no gene match. The CDR3 totals 16 residues. Germline CDR1 is SEHNR and CDR2 is FQNEAQ (reference sequence).

V usage is TRBV4-1 and J usage is TRBJ2-1; tentative D call: TRBD1 (6 bases). This CDR3 comprises 16 residues. V lost 0 bases to trimming and J lost 7 bases, with 16 bases between them. CDR1 MGHRA and CDR2 YSYEKL come from the germline V gene. The CDR3 is CASSQEVGWGLNEQFF. CDR3 coding DNA: TGCGCCAGCAGCCAAGAGGTGGGATGGGGGCTGAATGAGCAGTTCTTC.

The rearrangement uses TRBV7-9 and TRBJ1-3; D is perhaps TRBD1 (5 bases). Trimming pared 0 bases from V and 4 bases from J, leaving 10 bases between. The CDR3 has 15 residues. CDR1 is SEHNR, CDR2 FQNEAQ, per germline (reference sequence). As DNA, the CDR3 is TGTGCCAGCAGCTTAGCGAGGGGCGGCGGAAACACCATATATTTT. It codes for CASSLARGGGNTIYF.

This clone has only one observation. V and J are TRBV10-3 and TRBJ2-7; tentative D call: TRBD1 (6 bases). This CDR3 is built from 16 residues. The ends were cut back, 3 bases at V and 4 bases at J, with 19 bases in the middle. From germline, CDR1 is ENHRY and CDR2 SYGVKD. CDR3 amino acids: CAISDPSYRTAYEQYF. DNA of the CDR3: TGTGCCATCAGTGACCCGTCGTACCGGACAGCATACGAGCAGTACTTC.

The chain couples TRBV5-1 to TRBJ2-5; 11 nucleotides agree with TRBD2. Germline lookup yields CDR1 SGHRS and CDR2 YFSETQ. The CDR3 contains 16 residues. Unmatched junction bases numbered 9, after V lost 6 bases and J lost 2 bases. The CDR3 spells CASTSWTSGLQETQYF. CDR3 DNA sequence: TGCGCCAGCACCTCCTGGACTAGCGGGTTACAAGAGACCCAGTACTTC.

This rearrangement joins TRBV19 to TRBJ2-2; D possibly corresponds to TRBD1 (5 bases). Deletions cut 7 bases from V and 7 bases from J, with 10 bases between. The CDR3 contains 12 residues. Germline lookup yields CDR1 LNHDA and CDR2 SQIVND (reference sequence). CDR3 bases: TGTGCCAGTAATAGGGGAAGCGGGGAGCTGTTTTTT. Translated, it gives CASNRGSGELFF.

This clone was recorded once. This chain uses TRBV4-1 with TRBJ2-7, with D hard to call. The germline CDR1 and CDR2 sequences are MGHRA and YSYEKL. The V gene lost 5 bases and the J gene lost 3 bases, with 5 bases spanning the gap. The CDR3 runs 11 residues. CDR3 loop: CASSNGYEQYF. The CDR3 DNA reads as TGCGCCAGCAGCAACGGCTACGAGCAGTACTTC.

The rearrangement links TRBV5-1 to TRBJ2-2, with D unclear. V lost 2 bases, J lost 5 bases, and 16 bases lay in between. The CDR3 has 16 residues. Germline CDR1 is SGHRS and CDR2 is YFSETQ. Here the CDR3 reads CASSFSDTMGTGELFF. The CDR3, as DNA: TGCGCCAGCAGCTTCTCCGACACCATGGGTACCGGGGAGCTGTTTTTT.

This chain joins TRBV9 and TRBJ2-1, with TRBD2 matching 10 bases. Germline-derived CDR1 and CDR2 are SGDLS and YYNGEE. The CDR3 loop spans 18 amino acids. V gave up 5 bases and J gave up 0 bases; unmatched junction bases: 11. DNA of the CDR3: TGTGCCAGCAGTCCGAAGCTAGCGGGAGCTCCCTCCTACAATGAGCAGTTCTTC. Translating it yields CASSPKLAGAPSYNEQFF.